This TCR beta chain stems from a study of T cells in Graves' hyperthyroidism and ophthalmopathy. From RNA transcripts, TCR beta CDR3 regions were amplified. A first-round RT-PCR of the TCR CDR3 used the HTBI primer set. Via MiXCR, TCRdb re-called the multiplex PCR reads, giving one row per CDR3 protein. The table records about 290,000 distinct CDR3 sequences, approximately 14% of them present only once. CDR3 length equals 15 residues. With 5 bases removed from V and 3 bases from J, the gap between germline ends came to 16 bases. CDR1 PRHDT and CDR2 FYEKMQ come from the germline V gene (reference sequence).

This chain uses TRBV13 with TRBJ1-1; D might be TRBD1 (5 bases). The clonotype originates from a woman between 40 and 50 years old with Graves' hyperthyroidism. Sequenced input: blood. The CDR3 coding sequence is TGTGCCAGCAGCCCCTCCGGGGGGATGGACACTGAAGCTTTCTTT. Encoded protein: CASSPSGGMDTEAFF.